The 31 T cell receptor beta chains given below trace back to one sample, sequenced in a study of T cell repertoires in cytomegalovirus infection. TCRdb ran MiXCR on the reads and lists one entry per CDR3 protein. The sample comprises over 150,000 distinct CDR3 sequences, about 18% of which are singletons, and approximately 25% rests with the top ten. The specimen sequenced was CD8+ T cells from PBMCs. Receptors were obtained from a human donor in good health (CMV status not recorded). Some clones in this sample may be carry-over from other donors' samples.

The V gene is TRBV15, the J gene TRBJ2-7; TRBD1 aligns across 7 bases. Germline CDR1 LNHNV, CDR2 YYDKDF (reference sequence). The junction had 4 bases not matched to a gene; V was cut back by 3 bases and J by 2 bases. The CDR3 sequence is 14 residues long. CDR3 sequence reads: CATSSETGPYEQYF. The CDR3 DNA reads as TGTGCCACCAGCAGCGAGACAGGGCCCTACGAGCAGTACTTC.

The chain couples TRBV4-3 to TRBJ1-4, with a tentative D call TRBD1 (6 bases). V lost 1 base and J 0 bases, leaving 9 bases between the germline ends. This CDR3 is built from 16 residues. Per germline, CDR1 LGHNA and CDR2 YSLEER. In DNA form, the CDR3 reads TGCGCCAGCAGCCAAGGGACAGCCGCAACTAATGAAAAACTGTTTTTT. Its translation is CASSQGTAATNEKLFF.

This clonotype was seen only a few times. This sequence joins TRBV7-9 and TRBJ1-5; the D gene is possibly TRBD1 (5 bases). CDR3 length: 16 amino acids. Deletions cut 1 base from V and 3 bases from J, with 13 bases between. Germline V gene lookup returns CDR1 SEHNR and CDR2 FQNEAQ (reference sequence). The CDR3 loop is CASSLVQGRINQPQHF. DNA of the CDR3: TGTGCCAGCAGCTTAGTCCAGGGAAGGATCAATCAGCCCCAGCATTTT.

This sequence joins TRBV7-8 and TRBJ2-1; the match to TRBD1 covers 7 bases. V lost 8 bases to trimming and J lost 0 bases; unmatched junction nucleotides: 7. This CDR3 spans 15 amino acids. Germline assignment: CDR1 SGHVS and CDR2 FQNEAQ. The CDR3 is CASARQGSSYNEQFF. The CDR3 DNA is TGTGCCAGCGCGAGACAGGGAAGCTCCTACAATGAGCAGTTCTTC.

The chain employs TRBV6-4 and TRBJ1-1, with D unclear. V was pared by 6 bases and J by 1 base, with 12 bases between. This CDR3 spans 14 amino acids. The germline V gene has CDR1 MRHNA and CDR2 SNTAGT. In nucleotides, the CDR3 is TGTGCCAGCAGCGACCGGGCCTCGAACACTGAAGCTTTCTTT. Amino acids: CASSDRASNTEAFF.

Only a few counts were recorded for this clonotype. CDR3 sequence (DNA): TGTGCCAGCAGCCAAGGGAGAACGGACACTGAAGCTTTCTTT. Residues: CASSQGRTDTEAFF. V usage is TRBV4-2 and J usage is TRBJ1-1; D remains ambiguous. Germline V gene data show CDR1 as LGHNA and CDR2 as YNFKEQ. V lost 1 base and J 3 bases, leaving 9 bases between the germline ends. The CDR3 is 14 amino acids.

This clonotype was recorded at least ten times. V usage is TRBV7-8 and J usage is TRBJ2-5; no definite D call. This CDR3 contains 16 residues. Trimming pared 3 bases from V and 5 bases from J, leaving 19 bases between. Per the germline V gene, CDR1 is SGHVS and CDR2 is FQNEAQ. The CDR3 is CASSLQGSQLVETQYF. DNA for the CDR3: TGTGCCAGCAGCTTGCAAGGTTCTCAACTTGTGGAGACCCAGTACTTC.

The genes are TRBV2 and TRBJ2-7; possibly TRBD2 for D (5 bases). Germline V gives CDR1 SNHLY, CDR2 FYNNEI. There are 14 residues in the CDR3. Trimming shortened V by 0 bases and J by 5 bases, and 11 bases separated the two germline ends. The CDR3 DNA follows: TGTGCCAGCAGTGAAGCTGTGGGTAGCGACGAGCAGTACTTC. As protein: CASSEAVGSDEQYF.

This clonotype was seen a few times. The chain has TRBV9 and TRBJ2-3, with 8 bases matching TRBD1. This CDR3 is built from 15 residues. The J segment lost 2 bases and the V segment lost 3 bases, leaving 5 bases of the junction unmatched. Germline lookup yields CDR1 SGDLS and CDR2 YYNGEE. The CDR3 DNA sequence: TGTGCCAGCAGCGGACAGGGGCAATTCACAGATACGCAGTATTTT. It yields the protein CASSGQGQFTDTQYF.

The rearrangement uses TRBV20-1 and TRBJ2-2; TRBD1 aligns across 7 bases. CDR1 DFQATT and CDR2 SNEGSKA come from the germline V gene (reference sequence). Germline trimming cut 1 base from V and 7 bases from J; bases unmatched to any gene: 3. The CDR3 loop spans 13 amino acids. CDR3 nucleotides: TGCAGTGCTAGAGGTCGACAGGGCGGGGAGCTGTTTTTT. Protein: CSARGRQGGELFF.

CDR3 bases: TGTGCCAGCAGCTTAGAGGCAGGGGGGCGCAATCAGCCCCAGCATTTT. Translation gives CASSLEAGGRNQPQHF. The chain links TRBV7-9 to TRBJ1-5; 7 positions agree with TRBD1. The CDR3 has 16 residues. Looked up from germline, CDR1 is SEHNR and CDR2 is FQNEAQ (reference sequence). J lost 2 bases, V lost 1 base, and 5 bases had no gene match.

This clonotype was observed a handful of times. The V call is TRBV7-9, the J call TRBJ1-4, with D uncertain. CDR1 is SEHNR and CDR2 is FQNEAQ in the germline V gene (reference sequence). The CDR3 is made up of 14 amino acids. Trimming stripped 3 bases from V and 3 bases from J, with 8 bases between. This chain's CDR3 is CASSLPGPNEKLFF. In DNA form, the CDR3 reads TGTGCCAGCAGCTTGCCGGGCCCTAATGAAAAACTGTTTTTT.

This chain connects TRBV12-3 or TRBV12-4 to TRBJ2-2; D not resolved. The CDR3 has 15 amino acids. Trimming pared 0 bases from V and 4 bases from J, leaving 9 bases between. The CDR3 here is CASSLAGPLTGELFF. The DNA for the CDR3 is TGTGCCAGCAGTTTAGCTGGACCTCTCACCGGGGAGCTGTTTTTT.

The chain recombines TRBV28 with TRBJ2-2, with 12 nucleotides matching TRBD1. CDR1 is MDHEN and CDR2 is SYDVKM in the germline V gene. This CDR3 region has 17 residues. Trimming removed 5 bases from V and 8 bases from J; junction bases left unmatched: 12. CDR3 sequence (DNA): TGTGCCAGCAGTACCGACCGGGACAGGGGGCGATCTGGGGAGCTGTTTTTT. Protein: CASSTDRDRGRSGELFF.

This clonotype was detected only a few times. The chain joins TRBV12-5 to TRBJ2-6, with D possibly being TRBD2 (5 bases). Trimming took off 4 bases at V and 2 bases at J, with 9 bases between the two ends. In germline, CDR1 is LGHNT, CDR2 FRNRAP. The length of the CDR3 is 15 residues. CDR3 DNA: TGTGCTAGTGGTTCCTCCGGGGCTGGGGCCAACGTCCTGACTTTC. Its translation is CASGSSGAGANVLTF.

This chain connects TRBV7-6 to TRBJ2-1; D is undetermined. Between the trimmed V and J ends, which lost 5 bases and 10 bases, there was a span of 12 bases. Germline V gives CDR1 SGHVS, CDR2 FNYEAQ. The CDR3 sequence is 12 residues long. The CDR3 nucleotides read TGTGCCAGCAGCGCGGCCTCCCGGGAGCAGTTCTTC. This encodes CASSAASREQFF.

A few counts support this clonotype. The genes are TRBV6-6 and TRBJ2-1; D not certain. CDR3 size: 14 residues. Trimming pared 2 bases from V and 8 bases from J, leaving 13 bases between. Germline CDR1 and CDR2: MNHNY and SVGAGI (reference sequence). Here the CDR3 DNA reads TGTGCCAGCAGTTACCTGGGGTCCCAGGATGAGCAGTTCTTC. Translation: CASSYLGSQDEQFF.

The CDR3 loop reads CASQNRVEVDNSPLHF. The CDR3 bases are TGTGCCAGCCAGAACAGGGTGGAGGTTGATAATTCACCCCTCCACTTT. The gene calls are TRBV6-1 and TRBJ1-6, with D perhaps TRBD1 (6 bases). Looked up from germline, CDR1 is MNHNS and CDR2 is SASEGT. V dropped 8 bases and J dropped 5 bases, with 19 bases sitting between them. The CDR3 has 16 amino acids.

This rearrangement joins TRBV7-6 to TRBJ1-1, with a weak D call TRBD1 (6 bases). Trimming took off 3 bases at V and 4 bases at J, with 15 bases between the two ends. Germline V CDR1 and CDR2: SGHVS, FNYEAQ. The length of the CDR3 is 15 residues. CDR3 amino acids: CASSFNQGLRTEAFF. The CDR3 DNA follows: TGTGCCAGCAGCTTCAATCAGGGGTTGCGCACTGAAGCTTTCTTT.

This chain joins TRBV4-2 and TRBJ2-7, with D uncertain. This CDR3 is 12 amino acids long. CDR1 LGHNA and CDR2 YNFKEQ come from the germline V gene. The V end was cut by 0 bases, the J end by 10 bases, with 10 bases between. The CDR3 DNA is TGTGCCAGCAGCCAAGACCCAGGTTTTCAGTACTTC. The encoded protein is CASSQDPGFQYF.

The chain links TRBV6-5 to TRBJ2-2; 7 bases line up with TRBD1. The CDR3 sequence is 14 residues long. The V and J ends lost 3 bases and 5 bases, in that order; junction bases with no gene match: 3. Germline V gene lookup returns CDR1 MNHEY and CDR2 SVGAGI. The CDR3 coding sequence is TGTGCCAGCAGTTATACAGGGGTAACCGGGGAGCTGTTTTTT. Translated, it gives CASSYTGVTGELFF.

The chain combines TRBV7-9 with TRBJ2-7, with D unclear. The length of the CDR3 is 14 residues. The V gene's germline CDR1 is SEHNR and CDR2 FQNEAQ (reference sequence). With 7 bases removed from V and 0 bases from J, the gap between germline ends came to 13 bases. In DNA, the CDR3 is TGTGCCAGCACCTCTTTGGCGGACTCCTACGAGCAGTACTTC. Amino acids: CASTSLADSYEQYF.

V is TRBV7-2 and J is TRBJ1-2, with TRBD1 identical over 9 bases. Looked up from germline, CDR1 is SGHTA and CDR2 is FQGNSA. The J segment lost 8 bases and the V segment lost 5 bases, leaving 15 bases of the junction unmatched. This CDR3 contains 16 residues. The CDR3 DNA is TGTGCCAGCAGCCGCCCACGGGACAGGGAAGATCAGGGCTACACCTTC. Amino acid sequence: CASSRPRDREDQGYTF.

The V gene is TRBV20-1, the J gene TRBJ1-5; possibly TRBD1 for D (6 bases). The ends were cut back, 6 bases at V and 8 bases at J, with 17 bases in the middle. The CDR3 extends over 13 amino acids. Germline V lookup: CDR1 DFQATT, CDR2 SNEGSKA (reference sequence). CDR3 in amino acids: CSAKSGGIEPQHF. The CDR3, as DNA: TGCAGTGCAAAAAGCGGGGGCATTGAGCCCCAGCATTTT.

The sample holds many counts of this clonotype. The chain is built from TRBV7-2 and TRBJ2-7; D is possibly TRBD1 (5 bases). The CDR3 is 15 residues long. Germline values: CDR1 SGHTA, CDR2 FQGNSA. V was clipped by 5 bases and J by 0 bases, with 14 bases between them. The CDR3, as DNA: TGTGCCAGCAGCCCCCGGCCTGACAGCTCCTACGAGCAGTACTTC. It encodes CASSPRPDSSYEQYF.

This chain uses TRBV6-6 with TRBJ2-7, with D possibly matching TRBD2 (7 bases). This CDR3 comprises 15 residues. Germline lookup yields CDR1 MNHNY and CDR2 SVGAGI (reference sequence). Trimming took 5 bases from V and 4 from J, leaving 18 bases between them. CDR3 amino acids: CASSQPSEGGYEQYF. DNA of the CDR3: TGTGCCAGCAGTCAACCATCCGAGGGGGGGTACGAGCAGTACTTC.

V usage is TRBV6-2 or TRBV6-3 and J usage is TRBJ1-5, with D unresolved. Germline V gene lookup returns CDR1 MNHEY and CDR2 SVGEGT. This CDR3 region has 21 residues. V lost 1 base and J lost 0, with 25 bases in between. For the CDR3, the DNA is TGTGCCAGCAGTTACTTTACCTCGCCGGAGACTACGAGTTATAGCAATCAGCCCCAGCATTTT. Amino acid sequence: CASSYFTSPETTSYSNQPQHF.

The J gene is TRBJ1-2, the V gene TRBV29-1; D not resolved. V shed 4 bases and J shed 6 bases, with 15 bases lying between them. Germline values: CDR1 SQVTM, CDR2 ANQGSEA. The CDR3 spans 13 residues. The CDR3 loop is CSVAASTLHGYTF. The DNA of the CDR3 is TGCAGCGTTGCCGCCTCTACATTACATGGCTACACCTTC.

This clonotype was counted only a few times. The V call is TRBV12-3 or TRBV12-4, the J call TRBJ1-2; 7 nucleotides agree with TRBD1. Losses at the gene ends were 2 bases for V and 8 bases for J; bases not matched to a gene: 5. The CDR3 runs 13 residues. CDR3 residues: CASSLPGGEGYTF. For the CDR3, the DNA is TGTGCCAGCAGTTTACCAGGGGGAGAAGGCTACACCTTC.

The chain employs TRBV7-6 and TRBJ1-6; 8 bases are shared with TRBD1. The CDR3 length is 15 residues. From germline, CDR1 is SGHVS and CDR2 FNYEAQ. The V segment lost 5 bases and the J segment 8 bases; nucleotides outside the gene matches: 8. The CDR3 DNA reads as TGTGCCAGCAGCCCCTGGACAGGGCCAGATTCACCCCTCCACTTT. As protein: CASSPWTGPDSPLHF.

The chain carries TRBV7-2 and TRBJ1-2, with D possibly TRBD1 on 5 matching bases. Germline CDR1 and CDR2: SGHTA and FQGNSA. V lost 3 bases and J lost 2, with 10 bases in between. The CDR3 covers 14 residues. In nucleotides, the CDR3 is TGTGCCAGCAGCTTCGACAGCCCCAACTATGGCTACACCTTC. Encoded protein: CASSFDSPNYGYTF.